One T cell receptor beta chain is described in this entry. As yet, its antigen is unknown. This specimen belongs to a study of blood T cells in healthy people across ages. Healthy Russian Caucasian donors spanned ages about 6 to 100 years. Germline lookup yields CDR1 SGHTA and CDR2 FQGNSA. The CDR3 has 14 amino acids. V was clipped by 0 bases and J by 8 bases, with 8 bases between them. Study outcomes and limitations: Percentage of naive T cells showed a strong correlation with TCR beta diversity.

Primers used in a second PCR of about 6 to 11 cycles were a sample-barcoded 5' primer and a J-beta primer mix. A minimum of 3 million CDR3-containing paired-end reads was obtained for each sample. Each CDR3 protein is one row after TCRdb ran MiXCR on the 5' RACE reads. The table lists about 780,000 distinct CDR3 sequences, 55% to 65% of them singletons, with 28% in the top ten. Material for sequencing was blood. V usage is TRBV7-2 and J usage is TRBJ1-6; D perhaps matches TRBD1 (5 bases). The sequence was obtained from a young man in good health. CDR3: CASSLARRDSPLHF. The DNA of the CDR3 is TGTGCCAGCAGCTTAGCGCGCAGGGATTCACCCCTCCACTTT.